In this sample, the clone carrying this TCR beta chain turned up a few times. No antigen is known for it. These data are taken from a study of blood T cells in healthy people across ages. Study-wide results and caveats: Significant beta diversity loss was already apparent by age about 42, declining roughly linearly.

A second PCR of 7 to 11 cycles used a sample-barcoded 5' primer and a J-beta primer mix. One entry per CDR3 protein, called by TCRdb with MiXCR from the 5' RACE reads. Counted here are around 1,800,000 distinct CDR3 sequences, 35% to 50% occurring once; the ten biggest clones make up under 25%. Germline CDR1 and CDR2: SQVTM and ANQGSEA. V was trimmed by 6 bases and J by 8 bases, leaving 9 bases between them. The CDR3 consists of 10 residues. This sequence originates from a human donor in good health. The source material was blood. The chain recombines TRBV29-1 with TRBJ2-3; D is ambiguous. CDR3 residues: CSVLGGTQYF. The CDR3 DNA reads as TGCAGCGTCCTCGGTGGTACGCAGTATTTT.